The rows below give T cell receptor beta chains drawn from one sample of a study of blood T cells in healthy people across ages. From the 5' RACE reads, TCRdb called clonotypes with MiXCR, one entry per CDR3 protein. This repertoire shows some 1.4 million distinct CDR3 sequences, roughly 40% found once; its top ten account for 7% to 9%. The sample comprised blood. The receptors derive from a woman under 30 in good health. Each CDR3 is given with its conserved first and last residue. A D gene is named only where the DNA matches it firmly. Size is omitted from some rows. Given values are once, few, many or a class for expanded clones.

j_call: TRBJ2-4; d_call: -; clone_size: few; v_call: TRBV6-1; cdr3_aa: CASSPTELAKNIQYF; cdr3_nt: TGTGCCAGCAGTCCTACCGAGCTAGCCAAAAACATTCAGTACTTC
j_call: TRBJ2-7; d_call: TRBD2; clone_size: many; v_call: TRBV29-1; cdr3_aa: CSVELLAGASYEQYF; cdr3_nt: TGCAGCGTTGAATTACTAGCGGGAGCTTCTTACGAGCAGTACTTC
j_call: TRBJ1-2; d_call: -; clone_size: few; v_call: TRBV2; cdr3_aa: CASGSGGYTF; cdr3_nt: TGTGCCAGCGGGTCTGGTGGCTACACCTTC
j_call: TRBJ1-6; d_call: -; clone_size: few; v_call: TRBV12-3/TRBV12-4; cdr3_aa: CASTPGPPSPLHF; cdr3_nt: TGTGCCAGCACCCCGGGACCTCCTTCACCCCTCCACTTT
j_call: TRBJ2-1; d_call: -; clone_size: few; v_call: TRBV2; cdr3_aa: CASSEAPRTIEQFF; cdr3_nt: TGTGCCAGCAGTGAAGCCCCTCGGACTATTGAGCAGTTCTTC
j_call: TRBJ1-2; d_call: -; clone_size: few; v_call: TRBV6-5; cdr3_aa: CASSPSTGDFGGYTF; cdr3_nt: TGTGCCAGCAGTCCGTCGACAGGAGATTTCGGTGGCTACACCTTC
j_call: TRBJ2-7; d_call: TRBD2; clone_size: -; v_call: TRBV4-1; cdr3_aa: CASSQVPPSGRAFPTYEQYF; cdr3_nt: TGCGCCAGCAGCCAAGTCCCCCCCAGCGGGAGGGCCTTTCCAACCTACGAGCAGTACTTC
j_call: TRBJ1-6; d_call: -; clone_size: -; v_call: TRBV5-1; cdr3_aa: CASSQLPQNNNSPLHF; cdr3_nt: TGCGCCAGCAGCCAGCTCCCACAGAACAATAATTCACCCCTCCACTTT
j_call: TRBJ1-2; d_call: -; clone_size: few; v_call: TRBV6-1; cdr3_aa: CASTGIGSADGYTF; cdr3_nt: TGTGCCAGCACCGGAATAGGGAGCGCCGATGGCTACACCTTC
j_call: TRBJ2-3; d_call: TRBD2; clone_size: -; v_call: TRBV20-1; cdr3_aa: CSAAPSGNTDTQYF; cdr3_nt: TGCAGTGCGGCTCCTAGCGGTAACACAGATACGCAGTATTTT
j_call: TRBJ1-2; d_call: -; clone_size: many; v_call: TRBV10-3; cdr3_aa: CASTAASDGYTF; cdr3_nt: TGTGCCAGTACAGCGGCCTCGGATGGCTACACCTTC
j_call: TRBJ2-3; d_call: TRBD2; clone_size: -; v_call: TRBV27; cdr3_aa: CASSPHQMAGGTDTQYF; cdr3_nt: TGTGCCAGCAGTCCCCACCAAATGGCGGGGGGCACAGATACGCAGTATTTT
j_call: TRBJ1-2; d_call: -; clone_size: -; v_call: TRBV6-5; cdr3_aa: CASSMRGSDYGYTF; cdr3_nt: TGTGCCAGCAGTATGAGGGGCTCCGACTATGGCTACACCTTC
j_call: TRBJ2-7; d_call: -; clone_size: -; v_call: TRBV6-2/TRBV6-3; cdr3_aa: CASISGGPSYEQYF; cdr3_nt: TGTGCCAGCATCTCGGGTGGGCCCTCCTACGAGCAGTACTTC
j_call: TRBJ1-1; d_call: TRBD1; clone_size: few; v_call: TRBV25-1; cdr3_aa: CASSDLGTGNAFF; cdr3_nt: TGTGCCAGCAGTGACCTTGGGACAGGGAACGCTTTCTTT
j_call: TRBJ2-1; d_call: -; clone_size: -; v_call: TRBV30; cdr3_aa: CAWKGLSEYYNEQFF; cdr3_nt: TGTGCCTGGAAGGGGCTTAGCGAGTACTACAATGAGCAGTTCTTC
j_call: TRBJ2-2; d_call: -; clone_size: few; v_call: TRBV6-5; cdr3_aa: CASSRGESVRTGELFF; cdr3_nt: TGTGCCAGCAGCAGGGGGGAGTCAGTTCGCACCGGGGAGCTGTTTTTT
j_call: TRBJ1-1; d_call: -; clone_size: -; v_call: TRBV30; cdr3_aa: CAWSYRANTEAFF; cdr3_nt: TGTGCCTGGAGCTACAGGGCGAACACTGAAGCTTTCTTT
j_call: TRBJ1-6; d_call: TRBD1; clone_size: -; v_call: TRBV28; cdr3_aa: CASSSVTGTGPPSYNSPLHF; cdr3_nt: TGTGCCAGCAGTTCCGTTACCGGGACAGGGCCACCCTCCTATAATTCACCCCTCCACTTT
j_call: TRBJ1-2; d_call: -; clone_size: few; v_call: TRBV7-6; cdr3_aa: CASSLLGGEGYTF; cdr3_nt: TGTGCCAGCAGCTTATTGGGTGGGGAGGGCTACACCTTC
j_call: TRBJ2-5; d_call: -; clone_size: -; v_call: TRBV20-1; cdr3_aa: CSARPSVRTETQYF; cdr3_nt: TGCAGTGCTAGACCATCAGTGAGAACAGAGACCCAGTACTTC
j_call: TRBJ2-1; d_call: -; clone_size: -; v_call: TRBV6-1; cdr3_aa: CASSASAGVSYNEQFF; cdr3_nt: TGTGCCAGCAGTGCCAGCGCTGGGGTATCCTACAATGAGCAGTTCTTC
j_call: TRBJ2-1; d_call: -; clone_size: few; v_call: TRBV12-3/TRBV12-4; cdr3_aa: CASRPPVGGSYNEQFF; cdr3_nt: TGTGCCAGCAGACCGCCTGTAGGGGGCTCCTACAATGAGCAGTTCTTC
j_call: TRBJ2-7; d_call: -; clone_size: -; v_call: TRBV28; cdr3_aa: CASSQEYNEQYF; cdr3_nt: TGTGCCAGCAGTCAGGAATACAATGAGCAGTACTTC
j_call: TRBJ2-6; d_call: -; clone_size: few; v_call: TRBV7-9; cdr3_aa: CASSLSDRPSGANVLTF; cdr3_nt: TGTGCCAGCAGCTTATCCGACAGACCCTCTGGGGCCAACGTCCTGACTTTC
j_call: TRBJ2-4; d_call: TRBD1; clone_size: -; v_call: TRBV12-3/TRBV12-4; cdr3_aa: CASGAGTGNEQYF; cdr3_nt: TGTGCCAGCGGAGCCGGGACAGGGAATGAGCAGTACTTC
j_call: TRBJ1-1; d_call: -; clone_size: -; v_call: TRBV6-2/TRBV6-3; cdr3_aa: CASITPEWGTEAFF; cdr3_nt: TGTGCCAGCATCACTCCGGAGTGGGGGACTGAAGCTTTCTTT
j_call: TRBJ2-7; d_call: TRBD2; clone_size: -; v_call: TRBV20-1; cdr3_aa: CSARGPGLAGYDEQYF; cdr3_nt: TGCAGTGCTAGAGGACCGGGACTAGCAGGCTATGACGAGCAGTACTTC
j_call: TRBJ1-2; d_call: -; clone_size: few; v_call: TRBV20-1; cdr3_aa: CSARVRDHNGYTF; cdr3_nt: TGCAGTGCTAGAGTCAGGGACCACAATGGCTACACCTTC
j_call: TRBJ1-6; d_call: -; clone_size: -; v_call: TRBV5-5; cdr3_aa: CASSRPTNSPLHF; cdr3_nt: TGTGCCAGCAGCCGCCCGACCAATTCACCCCTCCACTTT
j_call: TRBJ2-1; d_call: -; clone_size: -; v_call: TRBV3-1; cdr3_aa: CASSQDRVRVNEQFF; cdr3_nt: TGTGCCAGCAGCCAAGATCGTGTGAGGGTCAATGAGCAGTTCTTC
j_call: TRBJ2-1; d_call: -; clone_size: -; v_call: TRBV21-1; cdr3_aa: CASTSSASGKYNEQFF; cdr3_nt: TGTGCCAGCACCTCGTCGGCTAGCGGGAAATACAATGAGCAGTTCTTC
j_call: TRBJ1-2; d_call: TRBD1; clone_size: -; v_call: TRBV20-1; cdr3_aa: CSARKGGADYGYTF; cdr3_nt: TGCAGTGCCCGGAAAGGGGGCGCTGACTATGGCTACACCTTC
j_call: TRBJ2-3; d_call: -; clone_size: -; v_call: TRBV2; cdr3_aa: CASLSKSGKNTDTQYF; cdr3_nt: TGTGCCAGCCTAAGCAAATCAGGGAAGAACACAGATACGCAGTATTTT
j_call: TRBJ2-5; d_call: TRBD2; clone_size: -; v_call: TRBV12-3/TRBV12-4; cdr3_aa: CASSRTSENEQYF; cdr3_nt: TGTGCCAGCTCCCGGACTAGCGAGAATGAGCAGTACTTC
j_call: TRBJ1-4; d_call: -; clone_size: -; v_call: TRBV11-2; cdr3_aa: CASSPTTGEKLFF; cdr3_nt: TGTGCCAGCAGCCCGACCACAGGGGAAAAACTGTTTTTT
j_call: TRBJ2-7; d_call: TRBD1; clone_size: few; v_call: TRBV9; cdr3_aa: CASSVGTGLYEQYF; cdr3_nt: TGTGCCAGCAGCGTAGGGACAGGGCTCTACGAGCAGTACTTC
j_call: TRBJ2-5; d_call: -; clone_size: -; v_call: TRBV13; cdr3_aa: CASSSQEGGGEQYF; cdr3_nt: TGTGCCAGCAGCTCACAGGAAGGGGGGGGTGAGCAGTACTTC
j_call: TRBJ2-5; d_call: TRBD2; clone_size: many; v_call: TRBV7-9; cdr3_aa: CASSSSGAETQYF; cdr3_nt: TGTGCCAGCAGCTCAAGCGGGGCGGAGACCCAGTACTTC
j_call: TRBJ1-4; d_call: TRBD1; clone_size: -; v_call: TRBV27; cdr3_aa: CASSTRQGRANEKLFF; cdr3_nt: TGTGCCAGCAGTACCCGACAGGGGCGAGCTAATGAAAAACTGTTTTTT
j_call: TRBJ1-1; d_call: -; clone_size: -; v_call: TRBV10-3; cdr3_aa: CAIREATGVNTEAFF; cdr3_nt: TGTGCCATCAGAGAGGCGACAGGAGTGAACACTGAAGCTTTCTTT
j_call: TRBJ1-5; d_call: -; clone_size: -; v_call: TRBV12-3/TRBV12-4; cdr3_aa: CASSSGRGGGNQPQHF; cdr3_nt: TGTGCCAGCAGCTCGGGCAGGGGCGGCGGCAATCAGCCCCAGCATTTT
j_call: TRBJ2-6; d_call: -; clone_size: few; v_call: TRBV28; cdr3_aa: CASVTLSGANVLTF; cdr3_nt: TGTGCCAGTGTGACTCTCTCTGGGGCCAACGTCCTGACTTTC
j_call: TRBJ2-2; d_call: TRBD1; clone_size: -; v_call: TRBV28; cdr3_aa: CASSIGQGVRGELFF; cdr3_nt: TGTGCCAGCAGTATTGGGCAGGGGGTTCGAGGGGAGCTGTTTTTT
j_call: TRBJ2-7; d_call: TRBD1; clone_size: -; v_call: TRBV9; cdr3_aa: CASSVGTGGTEQYF; cdr3_nt: TGTGCCAGCAGCGTAGGGACAGGGGGCACAGAGCAGTACTTC
j_call: TRBJ2-1; d_call: -; clone_size: -; v_call: TRBV2; cdr3_aa: CASSDWDLYNEQFF; cdr3_nt: TGTGCCAGCAGTGATTGGGACTTGTACAATGAGCAGTTCTTC
j_call: TRBJ2-3; d_call: TRBD2; clone_size: -; v_call: TRBV10-3; cdr3_aa: CAISESSGGALDTQYF; cdr3_nt: TGTGCCATCAGTGAGTCTAGCGGGGGGGCGCTAGATACGCAGTATTTT